What follows are 3 T cell receptor beta chains derived from one specimen sequenced in a study of response to subunit inactivated influenza vaccine. MiXCR, applied by TCRdb to the RT-PCR reads, yields one record per CDR3 protein. The sample lists 710,000 or so distinct CDR3 sequences, approximately 15% occurring once. This specimen consisted of PBMCs from blood, obtained 11 to 12 days after vaccination. The receptors were gathered from a man aged 50 to 59 who received an inactivated influenza vaccine.

The chain links TRBV7-9 to TRBJ2-5, with 7 nucleotides matching TRBD2. The CDR3 has 15 residues. Trimming cost V 3 bases and J 1 base; bases outside gene matches: 5. Germline CDR1 and CDR2: SEHNR and FQNEAQ (reference sequence). In nucleotides, the CDR3 is TGTGCCAGCAGCTTGGTTGGGAGGGTCCAAGAGACCCAGTACTTC. Residues: CASSLVGRVQETQYF. Full variable domain (remainder filled in from reference TRBV7-9 and TRBJ2-5): DTGVSQNPRHKITKRGQNVTFRCDPISEHNRLYWYRQTLGQGPEFLTYFQNEAQLEKSRLLSDRFSAERPKGSFSTLEIQRTEQGDSAMYLCASSLVGRVQETQYFGPGTRLLVL.

This clonotype turned up a few times. The rearrangement joins TRBV12-5 to TRBJ2-7, with TRBD2 identical over 9 bases. In germline, CDR1 is LGHNT, CDR2 FRNRAP. Unmatched junction bases numbered 24, after V lost 1 base and J lost 2 bases. The CDR3 totals 22 residues. CDR3 sequence (DNA): TGTGCTAGTGGTTTGGGTGGAGTCTCTAGCGGGGCGGCCGTGGGGTTCGCCTACGAGCAGTACTTC. As protein: CASGLGGVSSGAAVGFAYEQYF.

The chain has TRBV15 and TRBJ2-7, with D perhaps matching TRBD2 (5 bases). The CDR3 loop spans 14 amino acids. Germline V gene lookup returns CDR1 LNHNV and CDR2 YYDKDF (reference sequence). Trimming stripped 0 bases from V and 5 bases from J, with 11 bases between. The CDR3 DNA sequence: TGTGCCACCAGCAGAGATCAGTCGGGGAACGAGCAGTACTTC. Its protein is CATSRDQSGNEQYF.